The 26 T cell receptor beta chains listed next were all sequenced from one sample in a study of blood T cells in healthy people across ages. The second PCR ran roughly 6 to 11 cycles with a sample-barcoded 5' primer and J-beta primers. TCRdb re-derived calls from the 5' RACE reads in MiXCR, one entry per CDR3 protein. The sample records under 750,000 distinct CDR3 sequences, more than 45% being singletons. The sample taken for sequencing was blood. The receptors stem from a man at least 80 years old in good health.

The chain recombines TRBV27 with TRBJ2-7; 10 bases are a match to TRBD2. The CDR3 is 16 residues long. Germline V gives CDR1 MNHEY, CDR2 SMNVEV (reference sequence). Trimming took 7 bases from V and 4 from J; bases not matched to a gene: 13. CDR3 nucleotides: TGTGCCAGCAAAGTAGCTAGCGGGGGAAGATTTTACGAGCAGTACTTC. This gives the protein CASKVASGGRFYEQYF.

The CDR3 sequence is CASSLAGGSRPSMEQFF. The CDR3 DNA sequence: TGTGCCAGCAGCTTAGCAGGGGGGTCCCGCCCTTCAATGGAGCAGTTCTTC. The chain couples TRBV7-6 to TRBJ2-1; D may match TRBD1 or TRBD2 (6 bases each). Germline V gene lookup returns CDR1 SGHVS and CDR2 FNYEAQ. V was trimmed by 0 bases and J by 10 bases, leaving 22 bases between them. The CDR3 loop spans 17 amino acids. Filled out from reference TRBV7-6 and TRBJ2-1, the complete variable domain reads GAGVSQSPRYKVTKRGQDVALRCDPISGHVSLYWYRQALGQGPEFLTYFNYEAQQDKSGLPNDRFSAERPEGSISTLTIQRTEQRDSAMYRCASSLAGGSRPSMEQFFGPGTRLTVL.

V usage is TRBV6-2 or TRBV6-3 and J usage is TRBJ2-1; the D is unclear. This CDR3 spans 12 amino acids. Germline-derived CDR1 and CDR2 are MNHEY and SVGEGT. Between the trimmed V and J ends, which lost 7 bases and 8 bases, there was a span of 12 bases. The CDR3 sequence is CASNTRRYEQFF. The CDR3 coding sequence is TGTGCCAGCAATACACGACGGTATGAGCAGTTCTTC.

V is TRBV5-1 and J is TRBJ1-1; 8 bases are a match to TRBD1. The CDR3 covers 14 residues. Germline assignment: CDR1 SGHRS and CDR2 YFSETQ. V gave up 4 bases and J gave up 5 bases; unmatched junction bases: 7. The CDR3 sequence: CASSVSGGWTEAFF. CDR3 DNA sequence: TGCGCCAGCAGCGTCTCAGGGGGCTGGACTGAAGCTTTCTTT. The full variable domain, rest sourced from reference TRBV5-1 and TRBJ1-1, is KAGVTQTPRYLIKTRGQQVTLSCSPISGHRSVSWYQQTPGQGLQFLFEYFSETQRNKGNFPGRFSGRQFSNSRSEMNVSTLELGDSALYLCASSVSGGWTEAFFGQGTRLTVV.

The chain has TRBV3-1 and TRBJ2-3; no firm D call. The CDR3 loop spans 12 amino acids. V was trimmed by 3 bases and J by 9 bases, leaving 10 bases between them. Per the germline V gene, CDR1 is LGHDT and CDR2 is YNNKEL (reference sequence). DNA for the CDR3: TGTGCCAGCAGCCAGAGTACCTCCACGCAGTATTTT. As protein: CASSQSTSTQYF.

The genes are TRBV10-3 and TRBJ2-7; 8 bases align to TRBD1. Germline CDR1 reads ENHRY; CDR2 reads SYGVKD. This CDR3 region has 14 residues. V trimming: 9 bases; J trimming: 0 bases; junction bases outside the gene matches: 7. The CDR3, as DNA: TGTGCCATTGGACAGGGCCTCAGCTCCTACGAGCAGTACTTC. Translating it yields CAIGQGLSSYEQYF.

Details on this clonotype: A much larger clone lies one base from this, so it may be a read error. The V call is TRBV6-6, the J call TRBJ2-1; TRBD1 matches at 10 bases. V lost 5 bases to trimming and J lost 10 bases; unmatched junction nucleotides: 5. This CDR3 is 13 amino acids long. The germline gives CDR1 MNHNY, CDR2 SVGAGI (reference sequence). DNA for the CDR3: TGTGCCAGCAGTCGGGACAGGGGAAAAGAGCAGTTCTTC. This codes for CASSRDRGKEQFF.

This clonotype was picked up a small number of times. The gene calls are TRBV7-2 and TRBJ2-3, with 13 bases matching TRBD2. V shed 0 bases, J shed 2 bases, and the junction held 5 bases outside the gene matches. Germline loops: CDR1 SGHTA, CDR2 FQGNSA. The CDR3 spans 18 residues. The CDR3 region is CASSLAGTSGTATDTQYF. The CDR3 DNA reads as TGTGCCAGCAGCTTAGCGGGGACTAGCGGGACGGCCACAGATACGCAGTATTTT.

The chain has TRBV29-1 and TRBJ2-5; TRBD2 matches 7 bases. Trimming took 4 bases from V and 4 from J; bases not matched to a gene: 6. This CDR3 spans 13 amino acids. CDR1 and CDR2 (germline): SQVTM, ANQGSEA. The DNA for the CDR3 is TGCAGCGTTGTATCGGGGGGAAGAGAGACCCAGTACTTC. Translating gives CSVVSGGRETQYF.

This chain joins TRBV27 and TRBJ2-7; unclear D gene. The V gene's germline CDR1 is MNHEY and CDR2 SMNVEV (reference sequence). V lost 3 bases and J 1 base, leaving 10 bases between the germline ends. CDR3 length equals 14 residues. CDR3 region: CASSLASPSYEQYF. In DNA form, the CDR3 reads TGTGCCAGCAGTTTGGCCAGTCCATCCTACGAGCAGTACTTC.

The J gene is TRBJ2-5, the V gene TRBV7-3, with D possibly TRBD1 on 6 matching bases. Germline V gene data show CDR1 as SGHTA and CDR2 as FQGTGA. The ends were cut back, 1 base at V and 4 bases at J, with 22 bases in the middle. The CDR3 extends over 18 amino acids. CDR3 DNA: TGTGCCAGCAGCTTAAAATCGGTCCAGCCAGGGGTGGGAGAGACCCAGTACTTC. Amino acids: CASSLKSVQPGVGETQYF.

The chain carries TRBV28 and TRBJ2-7, with TRBD2 matching over 9 bases. The ends lost 5 bases at V and 12 bases at J; junction bases unmatched: 14. Germline assignment: CDR1 MDHEN and CDR2 SYDVKM. The CDR3 runs 14 residues. For the CDR3, the DNA is TGTGCCAGCAGTGTGGGACTAGCTAAACCCAGAGTGTACTTC. It translates to CASSVGLAKPRVYF. Full variable domain (missing parts from reference TRBV28 and TRBJ2-7): DVKVTQSSRYLVKRTGEKVFLECVQDMDHENMFWYRQDPGLGLRLIYFSYDVKMKEKGDIPEGYSVSREKKERFSLILESASTNQTSMYLCASSVGLAKPRVYFGPGTRLTVT.

J is TRBJ1-1 and V is TRBV7-2; no clear D gene. The CDR3 loop spans 13 amino acids. The germline V and J ends were trimmed by 5 bases and 1 base, with 8 bases remaining between them. In germline, CDR1 is SGHTA, CDR2 FQGNSA. This chain's CDR3 is CASSEDPNTEAFF. The DNA for the CDR3 is TGTGCCAGCAGCGAGGACCCGAACACTGAAGCTTTCTTT.

The chain is built from TRBV29-1 and TRBJ1-1; 7 nucleotides agree with TRBD1. With V trimmed by 7 bases and J by 4 bases, 12 bases remained unmatched. This CDR3 contains 14 residues. The germline CDR1 and CDR2 sequences are SQVTM and ANQGSEA. This chain's CDR3 is CSATSTGIATEAFF. CDR3 in DNA: TGCAGCGCTACATCGACAGGGATTGCCACTGAAGCTTTCTTT. Based on the CDR3 plus reference TRBV29-1 and TRBJ1-1, the full variable domain is SAVISQKPSRDICQRGTSLTIQCQVDSQVTMMFWYRQQPGQSLTLIATANQGSEATYESGFVIDKFPISRPNLTFSTLTVSNMSPEDSSIYLCSATSTGIATEAFFGQGTRLTVV.

V and J are TRBV7-2 and TRBJ2-7, with unresolved D. V was clipped by 5 bases and J by 2 bases, with 13 bases between them. The CDR3 length is 14 residues. Germline CDR1 is SGHTA and CDR2 is FQGNSA. Written as DNA, the CDR3 is TGTGCCAGCAGCCTCGGACCAGCAGCCTACGAGCAGTACTTC. Its protein is CASSLGPAAYEQYF.

This clonotype was seen only a few times. The chain uses TRBV7-2 and TRBJ1-1, with D uncertain. This CDR3 has 14 amino acids. V was pared by 4 bases and J by 0 bases, with 9 bases between. Germline assignment: CDR1 SGHTA and CDR2 FQGNSA. The CDR3 protein is CASSSGVMNTEAFF. DNA of the CDR3: TGTGCCAGCAGCTCGGGAGTCATGAACACTGAAGCTTTCTTT. Supplemented by reference TRBV7-2 and TRBJ1-1, the full variable domain reads GAGVSQSPSNKVTEKGKDVELRCDPISGHTALYWYRQSLGQGLEFLIYFQGNSAPDKSGLPSDRFSAERTGGSVSTLTIQRTQQEDSAVYLCASSSGVMNTEAFFGQGTRLTVV.

This clonotype has only a few counts. V and J are TRBV5-1 and TRBJ2-5; 7 bases are shared with TRBD1. The CDR3 totals 20 residues. Germline-derived CDR1 and CDR2 are SGHRS and YFSETQ. V was clipped by 4 bases and J by 4 bases; unmatched bases: 25. The CDR3 sequence: CASSADRPDLFGVKGETQYF. CDR3 in DNA: TGCGCCAGCAGCGCGGACAGGCCAGATCTTTTTGGGGTTAAGGGAGAGACCCAGTACTTC.

This clonotype was seen just once. The chain recombines TRBV5-1 with TRBJ2-3; 7 bases fit TRBD2. This CDR3 has 14 amino acids. Trimming at V came to 4 bases and at J to 10 bases, leaving 12 bases not matched to a gene. Germline-derived CDR1 and CDR2 are SGHRS and YFSETQ. The CDR3 DNA reads TGCGCCAGCAGCGCCTCTAGCGGACGCAATCCGCAGTATTTT. Amino acids: CASSASSGRNPQYF.

This chain uses TRBV5-1 with TRBJ2-5; D remains unclear. Deletions cut 1 base from V and 2 bases from J, with 9 bases between. Germline V gives CDR1 SGHRS, CDR2 YFSETQ. CDR3 size: 14 residues. The CDR3 region has the DNA TGCGCCAGCAGCTTGTATCCAGCGCAAGAGACCCAGTACTTC. This codes for CASSLYPAQETQYF.

The chain uses TRBV7-9 and TRBJ2-5, with 13 bases lining up with TRBD2. The ends lost 4 bases at V and 4 bases at J; junction bases unmatched: 6. The CDR3 spans 16 residues. The germline V gene encodes CDR1 SEHNR and CDR2 FQNEAQ (reference sequence). The CDR3, as DNA: TGTGCCAGCAGCTCAGGGACTAGCGGGAACCGAGAGACCCAGTACTTC. This encodes CASSSGTSGNRETQYF.

The chain's CDR3 is CASSLEPGRNYEQYF. The CDR3 bases are TGCGCCAGCAGCTTGGAGCCAGGGAGGAACTACGAGCAGTACTTC. The V and J genes are TRBV5-1 and TRBJ2-7, with a possible D match to TRBD2 (6 bases). The CDR3 has 15 amino acids. Germline V lookup: CDR1 SGHRS, CDR2 YFSETQ. The V end lost 0 bases, the J end lost 3 bases, and 13 bases lay between the germline ends.

This clonotype was detected a few times. The CDR3 coding sequence is TGTGCCAGCACGCCAAGAAATAGCGGGAACGAGCAGTACTTC. It encodes CASTPRNSGNEQYF. V usage is TRBV6-2 or TRBV6-3 and J usage is TRBJ2-4; 8 bases agree with TRBD2. The J call may not be correct, given that the DNA end is closer to TRBJ2-7. The length of the CDR3 is 14 residues. In germline, CDR1 is MNHEY, CDR2 SVGEGT.

This sequence joins TRBV9 and TRBJ2-3; 9 nucleotides match TRBD2. The junction had 8 bases not matched to a gene; V was cut back by 0 bases and J by 3 bases. Per the germline V gene, CDR1 is SGDLS and CDR2 is YYNGEE. CDR3 length equals 17 residues. The CDR3 coding sequence is TGTGCCAGCAGCGTAGCTCTCTCAGCGGGGGGTACAGATACGCAGTATTTT. This codes for CASSVALSAGGTDTQYF.

The rearrangement links TRBV7-9 to TRBJ1-2, with TRBD1 identical over 11 bases. Losses at the gene ends were 5 bases for V and 6 bases for J; bases not matched to a gene: 5. Germline CDR1 SEHNR, CDR2 FQNEAQ (reference sequence). The CDR3 is 14 amino acids. The CDR3 spells CASSHRDRGDGYTF. The CDR3, as DNA: TGTGCCAGCAGCCACCGGGACAGGGGGGATGGCTACACCTTC.

The CDR3: CASSLDSLGSQPQHF. CDR3 DNA sequence: TGTGCCAGCTCACTGGACTCCCTAGGGTCTCAGCCCCAGCATTTT. The chain employs TRBV18 and TRBJ1-5; D ambiguous. The CDR3 totals 15 residues. In germline, CDR1 is KGHSH, CDR2 LQKENI. Trimming cost V 4 bases and J 6 bases, with 16 bases left between them.

The chain has TRBV5-5 and TRBJ1-2, with 8 positions matching TRBD1. The trim removed 6 bases at V and 3 bases at J, leaving 13 bases unmatched. Germline lookup yields CDR1 SGHKS and CDR2 YYEKEE (reference sequence). The CDR3 is 16 residues long. Here the CDR3 DNA reads TGTGCCAGCACCTCCTTTAAGGGACAGGCAGACTATGGCTACACCTTC. Translated: CASTSFKGQADYGYTF.